The clone carrying this T cell receptor (beta chain) was counted at least ten times. The antigen is undetermined. This sample was taken from a study of CD8 T cells in ankylosing spondylitis. Study outcomes and limitations: Previously reported in reactive arthritis synovial fluid and blood were some of the motif variants. Reportedly, disease-linked clones are significantly enriched in ankylosing spondylitis patients' matched synovial fluid. The disease-linked clones had a CD8+ phenotype and low blood frequencies.

The TCR beta libraries were generated through quantitative 5'-RACE incorporating molecular barcodes. TCRdb re-called the 5' RACE reads through MiXCR, storing one row per CDR3 protein. This table holds about 140,000 distinct CDR3 sequences, roughly 11% found once. Trimming pared 5 bases from V and 1 base from J, leaving 16 bases between. CDR1 is ENHRY and CDR2 is SYGVKD in the germline V gene. This CDR3 spans 16 amino acids. Input material: blood, either unsorted or a sorted T cell fraction (not recorded which). This sequence was found in a female donor with ankylosing spondylitis or in good health (not recorded which). The rearrangement uses TRBV10-3 and TRBJ2-3, with D perhaps TRBD1 or TRBD2 (7 bases each). The CDR3 DNA is TGTGCCATCAGTACCGGGGGGACAGCGGGCACAGATACGCAGTATTTT. This encodes CAISTGGTAGTDTQYF.